This T cell receptor (beta chain) stems from a study of blood T cell repertoires in COVID-19. In the study overall: Spain, Italy and the United States supplied samples that represented acute and convalescent COVID-19. Nucleic acid was either cDNA or gDNA, and it came from T cells, B-cell-depleted T cells, or PBMCs.

The J segment lost 6 bases and the V segment lost 6 bases, leaving 10 bases of the junction unmatched. The CDR3 is made up of 15 amino acids. Per the germline V gene, CDR1 is MNHEY and CDR2 is SVGAGI. Authors' data handling: Estimation of nucleated cell counts was performed using reference gene primer amplification. Profiling relied on immunoSEQ multiplex PCR, and the TCRdb table lists in-frame clones only, not all of them. That table supplies the V and J calls and clone size; D and trimming were determined from the DNA. The table has 250,000 or so clones, roughly 80% seen once; the top ten hold around 3.3%.

The receptor was isolated from a woman in her late teens or twenties with acute or convalescent COVID-19. The sequencing input was peripheral blood. This rearrangement joins TRBV6-5 to TRBJ2-7; TRBD2 matches at 11 bases. CDR3 sequence: CASRFSGRARGEQYF. The CDR3 bases are TGTGCCAGCAGATTTAGCGGGAGGGCCCGGGGCGAGCAGTACTTC.